This T cell receptor (beta chain) was recorded in a study of blood T cells in healthy people across ages. The second PCR ran about 7 to 12 cycles with a sample-barcoded 5' primer and J-beta primers. TCRdb processed the 5' RACE reads anew with MiXCR; each CDR3 protein has one entry. The repertoire holds roughly 550,000 distinct CDR3 sequences, with under 30% as singletons. Study-wide points: Whereas aged donors had fewer naive CD4+ cells, long-lived donors had more of them and higher diversity.

The germline V gene encodes CDR1 SGHTA and CDR2 FQGNSA. The CDR3 is 14 amino acids. The V gene lost 1 base and the J gene lost 7 bases, with 13 bases spanning the gap. A note on this clonotype: Its cognate antigen is unknown.

Another study also made use of these data, one on T cells of mothers and their children. That publication notes: Nine systemically healthy Caucasian donors: three mothers, six children. In both related and unrelated pairs, TCR recombination output is shaped similarly by thymic selection. With unrelated pairs as the comparison, related mother-child pairs had a slightly higher overlap that was not significant.

The source is a boy under 18 in good health. This chain uses TRBV7-2 with TRBJ1-2; TRBD1 is a possible D gene (6 bases). The sample taken for sequencing was blood. Here the CDR3 reads CASSLGQQGSGYTF. The CDR3 DNA sequence: TGTGCCAGCAGCTTAGGCCAACAGGGATCTGGCTACACCTTC.